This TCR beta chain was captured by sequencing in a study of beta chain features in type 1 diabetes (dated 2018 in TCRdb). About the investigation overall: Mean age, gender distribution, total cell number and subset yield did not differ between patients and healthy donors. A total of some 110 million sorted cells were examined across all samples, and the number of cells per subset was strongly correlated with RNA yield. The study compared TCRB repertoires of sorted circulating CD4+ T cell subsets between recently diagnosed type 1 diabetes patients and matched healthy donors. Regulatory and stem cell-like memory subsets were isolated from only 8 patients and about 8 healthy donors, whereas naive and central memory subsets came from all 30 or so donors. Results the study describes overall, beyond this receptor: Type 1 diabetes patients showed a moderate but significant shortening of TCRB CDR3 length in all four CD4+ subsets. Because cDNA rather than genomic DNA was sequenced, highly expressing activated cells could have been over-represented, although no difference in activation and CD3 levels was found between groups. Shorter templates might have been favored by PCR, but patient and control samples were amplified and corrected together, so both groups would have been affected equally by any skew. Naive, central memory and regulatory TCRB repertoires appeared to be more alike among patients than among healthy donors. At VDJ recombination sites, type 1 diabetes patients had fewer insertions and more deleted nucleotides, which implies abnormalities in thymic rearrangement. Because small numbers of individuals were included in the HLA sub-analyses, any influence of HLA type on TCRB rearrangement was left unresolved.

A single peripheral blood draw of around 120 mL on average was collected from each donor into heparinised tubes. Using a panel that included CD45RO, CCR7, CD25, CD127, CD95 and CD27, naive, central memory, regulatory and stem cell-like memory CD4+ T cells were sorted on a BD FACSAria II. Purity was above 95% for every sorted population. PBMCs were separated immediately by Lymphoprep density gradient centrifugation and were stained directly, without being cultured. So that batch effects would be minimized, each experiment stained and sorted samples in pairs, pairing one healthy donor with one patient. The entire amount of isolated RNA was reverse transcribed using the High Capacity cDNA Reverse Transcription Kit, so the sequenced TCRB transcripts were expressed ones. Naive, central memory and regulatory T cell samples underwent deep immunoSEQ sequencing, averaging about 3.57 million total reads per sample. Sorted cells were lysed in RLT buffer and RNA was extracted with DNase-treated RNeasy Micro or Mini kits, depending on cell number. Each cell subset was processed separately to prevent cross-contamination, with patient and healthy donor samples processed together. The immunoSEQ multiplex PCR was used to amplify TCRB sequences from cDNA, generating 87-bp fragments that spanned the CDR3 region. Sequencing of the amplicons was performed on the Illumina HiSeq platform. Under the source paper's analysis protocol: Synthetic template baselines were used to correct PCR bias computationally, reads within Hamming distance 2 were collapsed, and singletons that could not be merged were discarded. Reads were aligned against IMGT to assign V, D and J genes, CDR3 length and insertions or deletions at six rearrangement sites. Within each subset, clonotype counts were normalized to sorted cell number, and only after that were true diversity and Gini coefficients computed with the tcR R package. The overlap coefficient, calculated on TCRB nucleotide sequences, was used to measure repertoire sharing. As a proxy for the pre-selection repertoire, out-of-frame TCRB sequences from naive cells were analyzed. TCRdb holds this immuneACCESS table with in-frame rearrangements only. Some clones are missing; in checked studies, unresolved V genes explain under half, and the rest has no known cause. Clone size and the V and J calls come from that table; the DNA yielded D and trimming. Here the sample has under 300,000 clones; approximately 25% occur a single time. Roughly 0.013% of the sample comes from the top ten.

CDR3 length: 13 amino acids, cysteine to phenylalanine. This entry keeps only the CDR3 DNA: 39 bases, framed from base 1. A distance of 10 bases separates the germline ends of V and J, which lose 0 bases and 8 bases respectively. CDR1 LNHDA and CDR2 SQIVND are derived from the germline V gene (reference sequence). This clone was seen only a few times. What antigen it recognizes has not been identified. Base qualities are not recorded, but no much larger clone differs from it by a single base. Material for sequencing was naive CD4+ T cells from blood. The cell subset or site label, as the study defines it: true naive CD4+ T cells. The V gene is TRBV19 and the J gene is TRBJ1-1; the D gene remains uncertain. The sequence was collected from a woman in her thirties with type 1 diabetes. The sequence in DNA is TGTGCCAGTAGTATAGAAGGGAGCGCAGAAGCTTTCTTT. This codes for CASSIEGSAEAFF.